This T cell receptor (beta chain) stems from a study of vaccination and CD4 T cells after COVID-19. Overall study: Recovered patients in the cohort numbered six men and four women, two of them Hispanic.

The treatment is: approximately 10-day PBMC culture with coronavirus spike peptide pools or control peptides (ViraFEST assay). A word on this clonotype: The target antigen is unknown.

Sequencing of DNA taken from cultured CD4+ T cells relied on the Oncomine TCR Beta short-read assay. From the PCR reads, TCRdb called clonotypes with MiXCR, one entry per CDR3 protein. The repertoire includes roughly 15,000 distinct CDR3 sequences, roughly 50% of them detected once, and about 4.2% sits in the top ten. The sequenced sample was CD4+ T cells from blood, cultured in vitro, obtained before SARS-CoV-2 vaccination. The receptor's source is a human donor who had recovered from COVID-19.

CDR3: CATSLEGQKPFYEQYF. CDR3 nucleotide sequence: TGTGCCACCAGTCTTGAGGGACAGAAACCCTTCTACGAGCAGTACTTC. This chain connects TRBV15 to TRBJ2-7, with 7 bases identical to TRBD1. The germline V gene has CDR1 LNHNV and CDR2 YYDKDF (reference sequence). The V gene end was trimmed by 6 bases and the J gene end by 3 bases; junction bases not matched to a gene: 14. The CDR3 runs 16 residues.